The 4 T cell receptor beta chains below all came from one sample that was sequenced in a study of beta chain features in type 1 diabetes. Study-wide findings and caveats: TCRB CDR3s from Type 1 diabetes patients were moderately but significantly shorter in all four CD4+ subsets.

Expressed TCRB transcripts were sequenced after all isolated RNA was converted to cDNA. Sequencing was performed with immunoSEQ multiplex PCR; in TCRdb, only in-frame clones are kept and a portion is missing. The sample carries hundreds of thousands of clones, 10% to 15% recorded once. Antigen specificity for these receptors is unknown. The sample comprised naive CD4+ T cells from blood. Receptor source: a man aged 18 to 30 with type 1 diabetes.

This clone has just a few counts. This chain connects TRBV25-1 to TRBJ2-1, with D perhaps matching TRBD2 (6 bases). V was cut by 3 bases and J by 6 bases, with 15 bases left in between. Germline CDR1 and CDR2: MGHDK and SYGVNS. The CDR3 consists of 15 residues. CDR3 nucleotide sequence: TGTGCCAGCAGTGAGGAGGGCCGGTCTCGCAATGAGCAGTTCTTC. This translates into CASSEEGRSRNEQFF.

The chain uses TRBV30 and TRBJ1-3; no clear D. This CDR3 region has 12 residues. Trimming stripped 1 base from V and 6 bases from J, with 7 bases between. CDR1 GTSNPN and CDR2 SVGIG come from the germline V gene (reference sequence). The CDR3 DNA reads as TGTGCCTGGAGTGGTGTGGTAAACACCATATATTTT. The encoded protein is CAWSGVVNTIYF.

This chain uses TRBV12-5 with TRBJ2-5; D is perhaps TRBD2 (6 bases). The germline V gene has CDR1 LGHNT and CDR2 FRNRAP. The V gene lost 6 bases and the J gene lost 2 bases, with 13 bases spanning the gap. The CDR3 sequence is 14 residues long. Here the CDR3 DNA reads TGTGCTAGTGGCCGGGACTCCCCTCAAGAGACCCAGTACTTC. Translating it yields CASGRDSPQETQYF.

The genes are TRBV28 and TRBJ2-2; D uncertain. Germline loops: CDR1 MDHEN, CDR2 SYDVKM. Trimming took off 7 bases at V and 1 base at J, with 10 bases between the two ends. The length of the CDR3 is 14 residues. The chain's CDR3 is CASTPDGNTGELFF. DNA of the CDR3: TGTGCCAGCACCCCGGACGGGAACACCGGGGAGCTGTTTTTT.